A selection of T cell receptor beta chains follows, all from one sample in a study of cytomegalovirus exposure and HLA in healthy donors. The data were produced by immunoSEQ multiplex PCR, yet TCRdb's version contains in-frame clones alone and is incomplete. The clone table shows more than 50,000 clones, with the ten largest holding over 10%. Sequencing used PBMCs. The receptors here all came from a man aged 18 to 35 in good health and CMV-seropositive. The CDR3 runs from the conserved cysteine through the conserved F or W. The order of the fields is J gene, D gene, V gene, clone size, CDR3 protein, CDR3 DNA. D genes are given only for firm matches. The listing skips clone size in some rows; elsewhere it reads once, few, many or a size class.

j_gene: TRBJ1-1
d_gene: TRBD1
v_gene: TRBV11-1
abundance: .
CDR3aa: CASSLGQGRGNTEAFF
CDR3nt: TGTGCCAGCAGCTTAGGACAGGGACGAGGGAACACTGAAGCTTTCTTT

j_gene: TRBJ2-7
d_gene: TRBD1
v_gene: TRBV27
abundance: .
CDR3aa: CAIGQGRYEQYF
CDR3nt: TGTGCCATCGGACAGGGAAGGTACGAGCAGTACTTC

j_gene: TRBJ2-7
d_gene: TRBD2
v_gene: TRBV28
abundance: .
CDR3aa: CASTDRTSDSNEQYF
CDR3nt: TGTGCCAGCACCGATAGGACTAGCGATAGTAACGAGCAGTACTTC

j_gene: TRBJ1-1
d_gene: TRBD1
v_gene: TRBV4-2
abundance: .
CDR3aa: CASSQITGAWAFF
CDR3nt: TGTGCCAGCAGCCAAATTACAGGGGCCTGGGCTTTCTTT

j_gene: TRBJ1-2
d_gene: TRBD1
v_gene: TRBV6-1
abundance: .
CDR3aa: CATPGQDYGYTF
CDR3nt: TGTGCCACCCCCGGACAGGACTATGGCTACACCTTC

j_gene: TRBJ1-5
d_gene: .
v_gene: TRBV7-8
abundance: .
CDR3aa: CASSLARQGFNQPQHF
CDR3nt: TGTGCCAGCAGCTTAGCCCGGCAGGGCTTCAATCAGCCCCAGCATTTT

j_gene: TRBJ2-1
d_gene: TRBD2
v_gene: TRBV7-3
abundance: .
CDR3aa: CASSFSGSGNEQFF
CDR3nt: TGTGCCAGCAGCTTTAGCGGGAGCGGGAATGAGCAGTTCTTC

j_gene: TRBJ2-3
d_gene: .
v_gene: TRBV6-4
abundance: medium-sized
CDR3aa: CASSEGATDTQYF
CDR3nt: TGTGCCAGCAGTGAGGGAGCCACAGATACGCAGTATTTT

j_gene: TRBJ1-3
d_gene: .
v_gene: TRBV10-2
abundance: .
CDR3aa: CASRGTTSGNTIYF
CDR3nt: TGCGCCAGCAGAGGGACTACATCTGGAAACACCATATATTTT

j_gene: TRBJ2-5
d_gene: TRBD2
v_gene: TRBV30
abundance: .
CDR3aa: CAWNSGRETQYF
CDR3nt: TGTGCCTGGAACAGCGGGAGGGAGACCCAGTACTTC

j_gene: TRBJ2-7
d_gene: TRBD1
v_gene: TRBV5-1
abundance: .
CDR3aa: CASSSTGVSYEQYF
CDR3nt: TGCGCCAGCAGCTCGACAGGGGTCTCCTACGAGCAGTACTTC

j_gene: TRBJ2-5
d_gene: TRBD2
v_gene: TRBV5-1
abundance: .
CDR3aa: CASSLRQLAGAETQYF
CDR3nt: TGCGCCAGCAGCTTGCGACAACTAGCGGGAGCCGAGACCCAGTACTTC

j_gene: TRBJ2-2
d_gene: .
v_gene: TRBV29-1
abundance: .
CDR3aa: CTYREGATGELFF
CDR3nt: TGCACCTACAGGGAGGGAGCCACCGGGGAGCTGTTTTTT

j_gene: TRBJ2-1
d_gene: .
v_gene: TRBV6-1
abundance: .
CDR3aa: CASSEAWTFPYNEQFF
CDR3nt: TGTGCCAGCAGTGAAGCCTGGACATTCCCCTACAATGAGCAGTTCTTC

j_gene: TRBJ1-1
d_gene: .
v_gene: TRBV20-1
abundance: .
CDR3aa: CSAIQFSEAFF
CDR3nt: TGCAGTGCTATACAGTTCTCTGAAGCTTTCTTT

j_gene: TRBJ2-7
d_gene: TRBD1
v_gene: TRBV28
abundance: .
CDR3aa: CASSSRDRGLSYEQYF
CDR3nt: TGTGCCAGCAGTTCCCGGGACAGGGGGTTGTCCTACGAGCAGTACTTC